A single TCR beta chain is shown here with its context. Its antigen remains unknown. The data were taken from a study of OX40 agonist ivuxolimab in advanced cancers. Study-level background: Ivuxolimab, an agonistic anti-OX40 (CD134) antibody, was given to patients. Partial responses were observed in three patients, of whom one had hepatocellular carcinoma and two had cutaneous melanoma. Ivuxolimab was delivered to patients intravenously every 2 weeks at doses spanning 0.01 to 10 mg/kg.

Data came from immunoSEQ multiplex PCR; TCRdb stores just in-frame clones and leaves some out. The sample yields roughly 110,000 clones, approximately 90% seen once. V dropped 2 bases and J dropped 9; count of bases not matched to a gene: 7. The CDR3 extends over 15 amino acids. In germline, CDR1 is SGHTA, CDR2 FQGTGA. Study-level results: Expanded peripheral T cells had an undetermined antigen specificity.

The source was CD4+ or CD8+ T cells sorted from blood, collected in a trial of the OX40 agonist ivuxolimab. This chain uses TRBV7-3 with TRBJ2-1; 10 positions match TRBD2. The TCR was taken from an adult with an advanced solid tumor such as melanoma, head and neck, liver or kidney cancer. CDR3 amino acids: CASSLEAGGHTEQFF. Here the CDR3 DNA reads TGTGCCAGCAGCTTAGAAGCGGGAGGGCACACTGAGCAGTTCTTC.